This entry is about one T cell receptor (beta chain). Its antigen is unknown. CDR1 and CDR2 (germline): GTSNPN, SVGIG (reference sequence). V was shortened by 0 bases and J by 11 bases, with 14 bases between the two germline ends. The CDR3 totals 13 residues. TCRdb keeps only in-frame clones here, not all; method: immunoSEQ multiplex PCR. The sample has tens of thousands of clones; approximately 80% are singletons. This specimen comes from a study of PD-L1 blockade in urothelial cancer. About the research overall: Blood analysis occurred 3 weeks (second dose) and 6 weeks after treatment start. Blood samples had a median of around 140,000 T cells, just under 85,000 unique TCRs, and clonality approximately 0.085. Study-level findings and limits: Durable benefit was linked to greater 3-week expansion of tumor-associated blood clones.

Patients in the study were battling locally advanced or metastatic urothelial carcinoma. The sample consisted of PBMCs, taken around atezolizumab (anti-PD-L1) treatment. The source of this sequence is a man aged 65 to 85 with urothelial cancer. J is TRBJ1-5 and V is TRBV30, with a possible D match to TRBD1 (6 bases). For the CDR3, the DNA is TGTGCCTGGAGTGTGGGGGGGGGCAGGGCCCAGCATTTT. It yields the protein CAWSVGGGRAQHF.